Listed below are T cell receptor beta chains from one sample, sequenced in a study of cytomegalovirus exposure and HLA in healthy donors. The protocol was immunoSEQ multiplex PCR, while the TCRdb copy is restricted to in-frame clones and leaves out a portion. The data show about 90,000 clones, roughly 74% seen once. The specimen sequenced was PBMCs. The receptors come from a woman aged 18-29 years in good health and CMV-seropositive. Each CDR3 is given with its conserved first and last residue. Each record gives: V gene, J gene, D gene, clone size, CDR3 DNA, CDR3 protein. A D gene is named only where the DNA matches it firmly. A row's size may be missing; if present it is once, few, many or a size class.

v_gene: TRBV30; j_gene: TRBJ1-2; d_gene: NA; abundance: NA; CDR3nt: TGTGCCTGGAGCCCCGGGGAGGACTATGGCTACACCTTC; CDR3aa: CAWSPGEDYGYTF
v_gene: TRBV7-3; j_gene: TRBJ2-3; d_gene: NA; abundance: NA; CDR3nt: TGTGCCAGCAGCCCCTACTGGGGGGGCCGGGATACGCAGTATTTT; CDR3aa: CASSPYWGGRDTQYF
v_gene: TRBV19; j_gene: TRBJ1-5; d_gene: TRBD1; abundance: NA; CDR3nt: TGTGCCAGTAGTATCACAGGGGGCAATCAGCCCCAGCATTTT; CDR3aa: CASSITGGNQPQHF
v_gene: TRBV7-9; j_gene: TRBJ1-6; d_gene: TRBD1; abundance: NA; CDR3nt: TGTGCCAGCAGCTTAGAGCACGGGCAGGGGGTTCATAATTCACCCCTCCACTTT; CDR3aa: CASSLEHGQGVHNSPLHF
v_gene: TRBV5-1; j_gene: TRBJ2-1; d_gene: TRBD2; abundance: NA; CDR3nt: TGCGCCAGCAGCTGGGGACTAGCGGGGGCCAATGAGCAGTTCTTC; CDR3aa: CASSWGLAGANEQFF
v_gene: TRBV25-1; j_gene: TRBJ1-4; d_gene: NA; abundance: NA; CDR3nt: TGTGCCAGCAGTGTAGGGCAGGGAGGAAAACTGTTTTTT; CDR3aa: CASSVGQGGKLFF
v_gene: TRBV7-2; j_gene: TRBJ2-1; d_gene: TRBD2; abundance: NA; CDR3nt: TGTGCCAGCAGCTTAGGAAGGGCTAGCGGATTTATTCTTAATGAGCAGTTCTTC; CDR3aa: CASSLGRASGFILNEQFF
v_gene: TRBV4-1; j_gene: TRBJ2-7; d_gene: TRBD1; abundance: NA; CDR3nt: TGCGCCAGCAGCCAGCGCGGACAGGGGTTTGACTACGAGCAGTACTTC; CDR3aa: CASSQRGQGFDYEQYF
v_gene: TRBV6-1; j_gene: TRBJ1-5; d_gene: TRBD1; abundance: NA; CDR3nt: TGTGCCAGCAGCGTGACAGGGCGCCGCAGTCAGCCCCAGCATTTT; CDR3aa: CASSVTGRRSQPQHF
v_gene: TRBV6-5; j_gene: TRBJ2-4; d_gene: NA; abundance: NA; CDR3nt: TGTGCCAGCAGTTTAACAGGGAGCCGAGCCAAAAACATTCAGTACTTC; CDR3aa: CASSLTGSRAKNIQYF
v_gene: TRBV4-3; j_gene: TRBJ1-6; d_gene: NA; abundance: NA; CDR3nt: TGCGCCAGCAGCCAAGGAAGTCCCCCCACAGGGTTCTCACCCCTCCACTTT; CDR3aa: CASSQGSPPTGFSPLHF
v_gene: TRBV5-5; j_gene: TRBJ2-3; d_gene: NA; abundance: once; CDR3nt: TGTGCCAGCAGCTTGGACGGGACATACACAGATACGCAGTATTTT; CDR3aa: CASSLDGTYTDTQYF
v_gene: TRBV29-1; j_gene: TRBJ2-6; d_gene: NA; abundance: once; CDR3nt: TGCAGCGTTCAAATCTCTGGGGCCAACGTCCTGACTTTC; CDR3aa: CSVQISGANVLTF
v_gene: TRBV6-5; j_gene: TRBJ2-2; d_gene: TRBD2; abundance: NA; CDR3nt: TGTGCCAGCAGTACTAGCGGGAGGGCGGGCGGGGAGCTGTTTTTT; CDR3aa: CASSTSGRAGGELFF
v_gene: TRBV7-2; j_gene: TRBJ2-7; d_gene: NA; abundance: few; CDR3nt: TGTGCCAGCAGCGGGACTTCCTACGAGCAGTACTTC; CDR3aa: CASSGTSYEQYF
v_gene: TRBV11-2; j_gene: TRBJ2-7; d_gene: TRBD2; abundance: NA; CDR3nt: TGTGCCAGCAGCTTAGATTTCGGGGGGGAGCAGTACTTC; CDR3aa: CASSLDFGGEQYF
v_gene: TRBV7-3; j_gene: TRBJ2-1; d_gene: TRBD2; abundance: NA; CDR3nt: TGTGCCAGCAGCGCTAGCGGGAGTACTTACAATGAGCAGTTCTTC; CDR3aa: CASSASGSTYNEQFF
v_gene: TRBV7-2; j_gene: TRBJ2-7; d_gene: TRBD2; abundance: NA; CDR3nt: TGTGCCAGCAGCTTAAGCCTAGCGGGGGGAGGGGGCTACGAGCAGTACTTC; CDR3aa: CASSLSLAGGGGYEQYF
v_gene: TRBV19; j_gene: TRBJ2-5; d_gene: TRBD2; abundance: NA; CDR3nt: TGTGCCACCCCCCGGGAACTAGCGGGATGCCAAGAGACCCAGTACTTC; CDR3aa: CATPRELAGCQETQYF
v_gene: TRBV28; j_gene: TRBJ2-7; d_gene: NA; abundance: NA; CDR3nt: TGTGCCAGCAGTTCCGTAGCCTTGAGAAGCAGCGTCGAGCAGTACTTC; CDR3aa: CASSSVALRSSVEQYF
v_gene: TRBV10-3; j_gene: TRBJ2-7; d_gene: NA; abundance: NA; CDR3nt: TGTGCCACCATTCCGGGTGGACTCTCCTACGAGCAGTACTTC; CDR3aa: CATIPGGLSYEQYF
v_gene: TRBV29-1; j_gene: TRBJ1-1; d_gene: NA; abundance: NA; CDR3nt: TGCAGCGTTGAGGGCCGCCTGAACACTGAAGCTTTCTTT; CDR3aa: CSVEGRLNTEAFF
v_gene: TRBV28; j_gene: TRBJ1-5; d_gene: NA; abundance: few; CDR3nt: TGTGCCAGCAGTTCACAGTTCCAGCCCCAGCATTTT; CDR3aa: CASSSQFQPQHF
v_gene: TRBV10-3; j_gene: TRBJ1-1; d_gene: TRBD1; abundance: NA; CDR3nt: TGTGCCATCAGCACACAGGGGATCAACACTGAAGCTTTCTTT; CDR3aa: CAISTQGINTEAFF
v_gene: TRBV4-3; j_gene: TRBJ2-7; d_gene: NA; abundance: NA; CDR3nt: TGCGCCAGCAGCCAAGATAGGTCCGGGGGCGAGCAGTACTTC; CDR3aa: CASSQDRSGGEQYF
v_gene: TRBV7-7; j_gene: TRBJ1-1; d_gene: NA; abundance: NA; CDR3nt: TGTGCCAGCAGCTTAGTGGTGGGGGGGCGCGCTTTCTTT; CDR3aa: CASSLVVGGRAFF
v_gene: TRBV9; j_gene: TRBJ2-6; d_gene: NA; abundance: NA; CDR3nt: TGTGCCAGCAGCCCCCGAGGGATCTCTGGGGCCAACGTCCTGACTTTC; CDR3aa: CASSPRGISGANVLTF
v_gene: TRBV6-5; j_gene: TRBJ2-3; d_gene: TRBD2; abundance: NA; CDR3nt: TGTGCCACCCTCGGAGAGCGGGGAAAGGATACGCAGTATTTT; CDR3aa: CATLGERGKDTQYF
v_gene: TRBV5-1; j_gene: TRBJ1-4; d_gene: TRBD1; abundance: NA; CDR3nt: TGCGCCAGCAGCTTCGACAGGGGCGGTGGGAGTGAAAAACTGTTTTTT; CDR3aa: CASSFDRGGGSEKLFF
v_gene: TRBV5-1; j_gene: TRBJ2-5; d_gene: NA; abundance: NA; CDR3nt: TGCGCCAGCAGCTCCGCGGAAGAGACCCAGTACTTC; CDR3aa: CASSSAEETQYF
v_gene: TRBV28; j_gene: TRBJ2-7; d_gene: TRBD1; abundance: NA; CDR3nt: TGTGCCAGCAGTTCGTCGGACAGGGGGAGAGTCGAGCAGTACTTC; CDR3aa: CASSSSDRGRVEQYF
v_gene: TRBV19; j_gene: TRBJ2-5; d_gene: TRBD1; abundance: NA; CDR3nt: TGTGCCAGTAGTACGCGACAGGGGGCGAAGACCCAGTACTTC; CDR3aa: CASSTRQGAKTQYF
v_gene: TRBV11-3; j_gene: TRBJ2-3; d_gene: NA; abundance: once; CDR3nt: TGTGCCAGCGCGGCGGGGACCACAGATACGCAGTATTTT; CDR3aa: CASAAGTTDTQYF
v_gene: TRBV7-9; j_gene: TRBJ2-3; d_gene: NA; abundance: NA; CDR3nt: TGTGCCAGCAGCTTATTGAGAGGGAGTTCAGATACGCAGTATTTT; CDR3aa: CASSLLRGSSDTQYF
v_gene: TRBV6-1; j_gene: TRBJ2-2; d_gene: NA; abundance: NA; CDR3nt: TGTGCCAGCACCCCAAAGCCAGGCGGGGAGCTGTTTTTT; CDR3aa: CASTPKPGGELFF
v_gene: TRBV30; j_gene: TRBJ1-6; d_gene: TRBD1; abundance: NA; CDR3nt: TGTGCCTGGAGTCCCGGACAGGGCTCCTATAATTCACCCCTCCACTTT; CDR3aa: CAWSPGQGSYNSPLHF
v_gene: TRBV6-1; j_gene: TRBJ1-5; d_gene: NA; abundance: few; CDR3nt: TGTGCCAGCAGTGGTACAGGCACTATATCCCAGCATTTT; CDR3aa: CASSGTGTISQHF
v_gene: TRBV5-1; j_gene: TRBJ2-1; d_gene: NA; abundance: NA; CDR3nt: TGCGCCAGCAGCACGGCGACAGCTAAAAGTGAGCAGTTCTTC; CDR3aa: CASSTATAKSEQFF
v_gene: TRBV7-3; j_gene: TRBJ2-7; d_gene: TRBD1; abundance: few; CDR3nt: TGTGCCAGCAGCTTACAATCGGGACAGCACGAGCAGTACTTC; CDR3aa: CASSLQSGQHEQYF
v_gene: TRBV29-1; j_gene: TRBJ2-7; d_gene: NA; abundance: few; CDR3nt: TGCAGCGTCCTTGGCCAGCGTATCTACGAGCAGTACTTC; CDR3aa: CSVLGQRIYEQYF
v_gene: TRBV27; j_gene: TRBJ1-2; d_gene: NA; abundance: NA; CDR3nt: TGTGCCAGCAGTTTATCCCACAGTAACTATGGCTACACCTTC; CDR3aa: CASSLSHSNYGYTF
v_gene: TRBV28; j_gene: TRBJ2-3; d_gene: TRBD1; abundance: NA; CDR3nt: TGTGCCAGCAACCTTTACAGGGGAGCAACAGATACGCAGTATTTT; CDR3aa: CASNLYRGATDTQYF
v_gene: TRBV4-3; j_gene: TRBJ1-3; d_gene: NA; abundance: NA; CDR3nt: TGCGCCAGCAGCCAATTACCCGCTCGCACGGTGGGCGGCGGGGGAAACACCATATATTTT; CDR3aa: CASSQLPARTVGGGGNTIYF
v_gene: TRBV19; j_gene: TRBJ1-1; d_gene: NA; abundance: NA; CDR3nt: TGTGCCAGTAGGGGAGGGGTGATAAACACTGAAGCTTTCTTT; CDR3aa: CASRGGVINTEAFF
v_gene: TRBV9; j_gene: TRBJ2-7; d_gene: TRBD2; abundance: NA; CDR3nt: TGTGCCAGCAGCGTAGAACTAGCGGGGTTCTACGAGCAGTACTTC; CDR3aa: CASSVELAGFYEQYF
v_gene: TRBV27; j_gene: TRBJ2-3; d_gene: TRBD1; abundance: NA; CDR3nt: TGTGCCAGCAGTAGGACAGGGGATTTATTCACAGATACGCAGTATTTT; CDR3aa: CASSRTGDLFTDTQYF
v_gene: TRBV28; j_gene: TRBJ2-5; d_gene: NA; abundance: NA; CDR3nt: TGTGCCAGCAAGGGCTTCTCAGGACAGCAAGAGACCCAGTACTTC; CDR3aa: CASKGFSGQQETQYF
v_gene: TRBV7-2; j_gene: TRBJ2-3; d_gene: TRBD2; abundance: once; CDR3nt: TGTGCCAGCAGCTTAGAAGGGTTAGCGGGGATCACAGATACGCAGTATTTT; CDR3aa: CASSLEGLAGITDTQYF
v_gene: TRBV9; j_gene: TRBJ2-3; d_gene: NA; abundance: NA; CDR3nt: TGTGCCAGCAGCGTTCAGTCGTCCACAGATACGCAGTATTTT; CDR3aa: CASSVQSSTDTQYF
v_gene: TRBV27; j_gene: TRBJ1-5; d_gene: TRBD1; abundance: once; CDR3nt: TGTGCCAGCAGTTTAGGACAGGGGATATATAGCAATCAGCCCCGGCATTTT; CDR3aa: CASSLGQGIYSNQPRHF
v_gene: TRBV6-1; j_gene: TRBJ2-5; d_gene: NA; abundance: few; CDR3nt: TGTGCCAGCCCTGGGACGGGAGAGGTGGAGACCCAGTACTTC; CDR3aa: CASPGTGEVETQYF
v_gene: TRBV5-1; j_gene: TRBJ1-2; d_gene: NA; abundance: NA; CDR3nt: TGCGCCAGCAGCTTGGTAACTGCCTATGGCTACACCTTC; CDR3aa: CASSLVTAYGYTF
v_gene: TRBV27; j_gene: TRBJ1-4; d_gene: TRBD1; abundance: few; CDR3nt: TGTGCCAGCAGTTTATCGTTAGGGACAGGGTACGAAAAACTGTTTTTT; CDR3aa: CASSLSLGTGYEKLFF
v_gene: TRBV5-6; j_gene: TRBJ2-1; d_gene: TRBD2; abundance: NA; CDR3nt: TGTGCCAGCACCCGCGGGGGTGGCAATGAGCAGCTCTTC; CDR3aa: CASTRGGGNEQLF
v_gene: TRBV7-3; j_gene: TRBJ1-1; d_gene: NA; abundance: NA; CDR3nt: TGTGCCAGCAGCCCCCACCCGGGTATGAACACTGAAGCTTTCTTT; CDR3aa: CASSPHPGMNTEAFF
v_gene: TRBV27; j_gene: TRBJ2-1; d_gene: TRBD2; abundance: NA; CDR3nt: TGTGCCAGCAGTTTATCGGCCGGGACTAGCTACAATGAGCAGTTCTTC; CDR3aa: CASSLSAGTSYNEQFF
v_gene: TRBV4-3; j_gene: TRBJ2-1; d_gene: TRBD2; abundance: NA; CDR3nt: TGCGCCAGCAGCCAAGGTTTACCCGGGACTAGTATCAATGAGCAGTTCTTC; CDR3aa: CASSQGLPGTSINEQFF
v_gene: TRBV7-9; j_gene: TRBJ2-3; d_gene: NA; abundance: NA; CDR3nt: TGTGCCAGCACCCCTCCCCCCGATACGCAGTATTTT; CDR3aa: CASTPPPDTQYF
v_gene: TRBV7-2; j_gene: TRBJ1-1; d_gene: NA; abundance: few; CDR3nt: TGTGCCAGCAGCTCGAGAGGTGCGATTACTGAAGCTTTCTTT; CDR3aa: CASSSRGAITEAFF
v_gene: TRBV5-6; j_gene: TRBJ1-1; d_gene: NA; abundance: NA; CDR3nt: TGTGCCAGCAGCTTGGGCTGGGAGGGGGGGAACACTGAAGCTTTCTTT; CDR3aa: CASSLGWEGGNTEAFF